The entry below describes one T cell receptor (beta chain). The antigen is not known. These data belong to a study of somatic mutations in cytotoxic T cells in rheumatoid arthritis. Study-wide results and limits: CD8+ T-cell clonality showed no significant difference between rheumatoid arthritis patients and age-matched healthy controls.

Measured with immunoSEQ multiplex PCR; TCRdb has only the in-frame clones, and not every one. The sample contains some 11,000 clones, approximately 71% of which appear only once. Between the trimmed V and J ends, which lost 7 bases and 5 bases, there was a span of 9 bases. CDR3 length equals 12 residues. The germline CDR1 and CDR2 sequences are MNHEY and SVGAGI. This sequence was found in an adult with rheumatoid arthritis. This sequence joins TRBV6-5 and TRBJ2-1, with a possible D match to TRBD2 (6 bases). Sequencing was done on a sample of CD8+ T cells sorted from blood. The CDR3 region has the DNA TGTGCCAGCAATGGAGGGAACAATGAGCAGTTCTTC. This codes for CASNGGNNEQFF.